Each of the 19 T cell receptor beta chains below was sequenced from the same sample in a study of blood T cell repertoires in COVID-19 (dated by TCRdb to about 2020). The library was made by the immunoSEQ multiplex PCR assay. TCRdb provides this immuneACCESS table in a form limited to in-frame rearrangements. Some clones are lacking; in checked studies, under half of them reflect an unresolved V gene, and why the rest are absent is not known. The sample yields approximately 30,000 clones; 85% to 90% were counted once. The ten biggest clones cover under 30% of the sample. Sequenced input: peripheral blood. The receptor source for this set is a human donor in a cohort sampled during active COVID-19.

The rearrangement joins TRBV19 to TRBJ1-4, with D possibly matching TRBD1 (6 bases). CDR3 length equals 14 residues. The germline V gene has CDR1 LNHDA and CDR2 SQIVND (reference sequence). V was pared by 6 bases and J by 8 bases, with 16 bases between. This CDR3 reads CASSRDISGEKLFF. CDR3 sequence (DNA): TGTGCCAGTAGCCGGGACATATCAGGGGAAAAACTGTTTTTT. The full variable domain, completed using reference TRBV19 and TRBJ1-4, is DGGITQSPKYLFRKEGQNVTLSCEQNLNHDAMYWYRQDPGQGLRLIYYSQIVNDFQKGDIAEGYSVSREKKESFPLTVTSAQKNPTAFYLCASSRDISGEKLFFGSGTQLSVL.

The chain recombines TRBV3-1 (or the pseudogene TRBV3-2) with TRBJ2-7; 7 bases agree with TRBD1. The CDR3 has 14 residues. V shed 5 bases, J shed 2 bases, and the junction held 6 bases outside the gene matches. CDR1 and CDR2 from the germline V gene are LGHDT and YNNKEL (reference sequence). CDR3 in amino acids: CASSGGQRPYEQYF. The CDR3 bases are TGTGCCAGCAGCGGGGGACAGAGACCCTACGAGCAGTACTTC.

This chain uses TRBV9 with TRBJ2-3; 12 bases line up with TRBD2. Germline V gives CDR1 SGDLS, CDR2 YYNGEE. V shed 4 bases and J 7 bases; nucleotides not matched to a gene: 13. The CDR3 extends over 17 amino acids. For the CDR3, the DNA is TGTGCCAGCAGCCCAGGGGGCTGGACTAGCGGGGAAAATACGCAGTATTTT. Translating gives CASSPGGWTSGENTQYF.

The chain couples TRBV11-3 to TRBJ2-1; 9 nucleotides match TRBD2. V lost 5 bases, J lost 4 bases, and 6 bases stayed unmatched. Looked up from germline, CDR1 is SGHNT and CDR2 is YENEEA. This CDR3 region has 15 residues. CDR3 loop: CASSPPRGGYNEQFF. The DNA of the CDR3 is TGTGCCAGCAGCCCCCCGCGGGGGGGGTACAATGAGCAGTTCTTC. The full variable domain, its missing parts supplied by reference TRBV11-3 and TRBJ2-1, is EAGVVQSPRYKIIEKKQPVAFWCNPISGHNTLYWYLQNLGQGPELLIRYENEEAVDDSQLPKDRFSAERLKGVDSTLKIQPAELGDSAVYLCASSPPRGGYNEQFFGPGTRLTVL.

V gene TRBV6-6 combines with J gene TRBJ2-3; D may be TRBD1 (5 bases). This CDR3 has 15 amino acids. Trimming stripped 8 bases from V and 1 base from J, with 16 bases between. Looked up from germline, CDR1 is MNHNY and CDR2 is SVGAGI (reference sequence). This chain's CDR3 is CASGPDTVRTDTQYF. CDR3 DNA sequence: TGTGCCAGCGGTCCGGACACCGTGCGCACAGATACGCAGTATTTT.

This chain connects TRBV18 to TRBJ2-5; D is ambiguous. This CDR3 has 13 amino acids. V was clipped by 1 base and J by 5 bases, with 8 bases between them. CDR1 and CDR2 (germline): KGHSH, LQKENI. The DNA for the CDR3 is TGTGCCAGCTCACCACGACCGAGGGAGACCCAGTACTTC. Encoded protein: CASSPRPRETQYF.

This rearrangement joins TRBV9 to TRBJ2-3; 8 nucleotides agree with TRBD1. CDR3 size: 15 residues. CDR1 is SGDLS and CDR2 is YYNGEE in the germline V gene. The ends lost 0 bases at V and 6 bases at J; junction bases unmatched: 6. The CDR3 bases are TGTGCCAGCAGCGTAGAAGGCAGGGACAGGGATACGCAGTATTTT. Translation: CASSVEGRDRDTQYF. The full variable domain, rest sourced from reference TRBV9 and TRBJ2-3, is DSGVTQTPKHLITATGQRVTLRCSPRSGDLSVYWYQQSLDQGLQFLIQYYNGEERAKGNILERFSAQQFPDLHSELNLSSLELGDSALYFCASSVEGRDRDTQYFGPGTRLTVL.

In nucleotides, the CDR3 is TGTAGGGGCAGGACAGGGTGGTACGAGCAGTACTTC. Its protein product is CRGRTGWYEQYF. The rearrangement links TRBV19 to TRBJ2-7; 8 nucleotides match TRBD1. Per germline, CDR1 LNHDA and CDR2 SQIVND (reference sequence). This CDR3 spans 12 amino acids.

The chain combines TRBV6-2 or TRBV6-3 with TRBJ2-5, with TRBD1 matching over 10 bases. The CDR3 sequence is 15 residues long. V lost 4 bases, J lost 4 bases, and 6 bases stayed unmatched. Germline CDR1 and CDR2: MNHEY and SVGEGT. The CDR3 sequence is CASSLWTGGLETQYF. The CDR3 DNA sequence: TGTGCCAGCAGTTTGTGGACAGGGGGTTTAGAGACCCAGTACTTC.

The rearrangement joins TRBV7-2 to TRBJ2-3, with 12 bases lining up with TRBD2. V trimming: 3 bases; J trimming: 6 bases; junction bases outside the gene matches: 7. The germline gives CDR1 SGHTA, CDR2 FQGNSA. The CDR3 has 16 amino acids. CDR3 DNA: TGTGCCAGCAGCTTCGCTAGCGGGGGGGCCTACGATACGCAGTATTTT. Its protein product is CASSFASGGAYDTQYF.

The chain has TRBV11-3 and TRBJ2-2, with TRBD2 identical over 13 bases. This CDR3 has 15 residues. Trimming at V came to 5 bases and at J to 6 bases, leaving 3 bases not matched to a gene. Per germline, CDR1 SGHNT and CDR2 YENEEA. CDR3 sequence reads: CASSQLAGGPGELFF. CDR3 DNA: TGTGCCAGCAGCCAACTAGCGGGGGGGCCCGGGGAGCTGTTTTTT.

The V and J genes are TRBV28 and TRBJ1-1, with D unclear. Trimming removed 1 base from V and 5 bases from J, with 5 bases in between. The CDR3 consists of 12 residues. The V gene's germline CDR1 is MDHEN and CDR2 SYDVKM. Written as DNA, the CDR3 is TGTGCCAGCAGTTTATTTCCGACTGAAGCTTTCTTT. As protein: CASSLFPTEAFF.

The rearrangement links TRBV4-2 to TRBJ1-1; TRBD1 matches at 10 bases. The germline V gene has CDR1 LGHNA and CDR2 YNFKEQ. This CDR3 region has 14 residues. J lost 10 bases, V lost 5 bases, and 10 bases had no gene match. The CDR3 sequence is CASSKDRGVTLAFF. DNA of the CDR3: TGTGCCAGCAGCAAGGACAGGGGGGTAACTTTAGCTTTCTTT.

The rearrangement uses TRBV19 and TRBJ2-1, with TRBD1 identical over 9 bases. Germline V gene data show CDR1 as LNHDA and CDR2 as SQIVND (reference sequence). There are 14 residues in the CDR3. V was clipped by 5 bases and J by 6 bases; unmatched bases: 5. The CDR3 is CASSAPDRGNEQFF. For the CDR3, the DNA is TGTGCCAGTAGTGCACCGGACAGGGGCAATGAGCAGTTCTTC.

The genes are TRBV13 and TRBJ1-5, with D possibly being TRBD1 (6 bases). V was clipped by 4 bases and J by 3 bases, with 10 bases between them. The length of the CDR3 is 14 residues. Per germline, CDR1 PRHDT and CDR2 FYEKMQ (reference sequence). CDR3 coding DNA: TGTGCCAGCAGCTCCCGGACAGACAATCAGCCCCAGCATTTT. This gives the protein CASSSRTDNQPQHF.

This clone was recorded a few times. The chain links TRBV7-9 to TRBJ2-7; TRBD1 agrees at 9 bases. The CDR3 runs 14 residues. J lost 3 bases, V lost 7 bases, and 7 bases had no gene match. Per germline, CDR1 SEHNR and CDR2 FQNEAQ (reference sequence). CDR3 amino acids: CASKGTGGIYEQYF. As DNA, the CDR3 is TGTGCCAGCAAAGGCACAGGGGGCATCTACGAGCAGTACTTC.

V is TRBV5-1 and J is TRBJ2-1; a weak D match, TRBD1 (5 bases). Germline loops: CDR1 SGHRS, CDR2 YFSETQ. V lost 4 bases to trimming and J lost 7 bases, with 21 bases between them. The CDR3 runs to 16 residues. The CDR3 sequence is CASSLSWVGAFNEQFF. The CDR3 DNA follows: TGCGCCAGCAGCCTCTCATGGGTAGGGGCTTTTAATGAGCAGTTCTTC.

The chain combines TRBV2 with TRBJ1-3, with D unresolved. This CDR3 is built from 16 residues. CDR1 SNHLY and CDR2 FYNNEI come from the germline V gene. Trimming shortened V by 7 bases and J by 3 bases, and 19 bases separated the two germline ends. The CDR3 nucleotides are TGTGCCAGCACCCGAGCGGACCACGCTGGTGGAAACACCATATATTTT. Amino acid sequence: CASTRADHAGGNTIYF.

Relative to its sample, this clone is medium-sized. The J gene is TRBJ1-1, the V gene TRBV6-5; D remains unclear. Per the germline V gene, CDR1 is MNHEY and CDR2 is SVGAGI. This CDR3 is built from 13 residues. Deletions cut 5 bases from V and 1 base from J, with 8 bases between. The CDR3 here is CASSSLKNTEAFF. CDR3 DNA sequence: TGTGCCAGCAGTAGCCTTAAGAACACTGAAGCTTTCTTT.